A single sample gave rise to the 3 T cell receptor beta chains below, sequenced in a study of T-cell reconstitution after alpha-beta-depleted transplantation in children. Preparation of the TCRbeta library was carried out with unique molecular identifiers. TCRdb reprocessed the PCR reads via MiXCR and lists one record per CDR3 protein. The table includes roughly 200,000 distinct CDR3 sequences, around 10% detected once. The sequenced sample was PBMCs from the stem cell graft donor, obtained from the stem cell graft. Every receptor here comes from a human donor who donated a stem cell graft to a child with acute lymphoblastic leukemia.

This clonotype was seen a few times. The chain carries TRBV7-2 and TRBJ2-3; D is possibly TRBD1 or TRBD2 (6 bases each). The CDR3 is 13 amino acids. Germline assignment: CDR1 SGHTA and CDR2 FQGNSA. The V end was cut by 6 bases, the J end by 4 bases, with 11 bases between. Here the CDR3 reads CASRPGGADTQYF. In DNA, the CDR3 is TGTGCCAGCAGACCCGGGGGCGCAGATACGCAGTATTTT.

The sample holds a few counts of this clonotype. The CDR3 DNA reads as TGCGCCAGCAGCCAAGGTGGTAGCGGGGGGTCCACCTACAATGAGCAGTTCTTC. As protein: CASSQGGSGGSTYNEQFF. The chain recombines TRBV4-1 with TRBJ2-1; 10 bases align to TRBD2. The CDR3 consists of 18 residues. Germline CDR1 reads MGHRA; CDR2 reads YSYEKL. Trimming removed 1 base from V and 2 bases from J; junction bases left unmatched: 8.

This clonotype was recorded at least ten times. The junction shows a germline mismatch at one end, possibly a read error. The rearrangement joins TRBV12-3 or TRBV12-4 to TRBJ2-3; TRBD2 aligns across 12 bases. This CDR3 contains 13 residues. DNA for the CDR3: TGTGCCAGCAGTTCTGCCCGACTAGCGGGGGTCCATTGG. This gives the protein CASSSARLAGVHW.